This entry describes one TCR beta chain. The source of the sample is a study of graft-versus-host responses after intestinal transplantation. Here immunoSEQ multiplex PCR was the method, and the copy in TCRdb shows in-frame clones only, minus some. Of 21,000 or so clones listed, approximately 92% are singletons. The source was PBMCs, collected roughly 39 weeks after intestinal transplant. This clonotype originated in a human patient who received an intestinal transplant, so some T cells may come from the graft donor.

DNA of the CDR3: TGTGCCAGTAGTATATCCTGGGACAGCCGAGCTGGCTACACCTTC. Residues: CASSISWDSRAGYTF. This sequence joins TRBV19 and TRBJ1-2; 7 bases agree with TRBD1. V was pared by 2 bases and J by 7 bases, with 10 bases of the junction left unmatched. The germline V gene has CDR1 LNHDA and CDR2 SQIVND (reference sequence). CDR3 length equals 15 residues.